One sample yielded the 2 T cell receptor beta chains listed below, sequenced in a study of a mutant IDH1 vaccine in newly diagnosed glioma. Assay: immunoSEQ multiplex PCR; the TCRdb copy retains only in-frame clones and omits some. The data hold 25,000 to 35,000 clones, with more than 80% observed a single time. These TCRs are of unknown antigen specificity. This sample's time point: week 5, during vaccination. Each vaccine dose was 300 ug of mutant IDH1 20-mer peptide, with topical imiquimod. The sample consisted of PBMCs, taken from a glioma patient whose treatment included an IDH1 peptide vaccine. Every receptor here comes from a man between 18 and 35 years old with glioma.

This clone was observed once. This chain joins TRBV4-3 and TRBJ2-7; TRBD1 matches 7 bases. Germline V gene sequence: CDR1 LGHNA, CDR2 YSLEER. The CDR3 totals 15 residues. Trimming cost V 4 bases and J 1 base; bases outside gene matches: 7. The CDR3 nucleotides are TGCGCCAGCAGCCGAGGGACAGACGCTTCCTACGAGCAGTACTTC. Translated, it gives CASSRGTDASYEQYF.

The chain has TRBV7-8 and TRBJ2-7, with 7 bases aligning to TRBD1. Per germline, CDR1 SGHVS and CDR2 FQNEAQ. Trimming removed 5 bases from V and 13 bases from J; junction bases left unmatched: 11. This CDR3 comprises 12 residues. The CDR3 sequence is CASSPGTTGVYF. Written as DNA, the CDR3 is TGTGCCAGCAGCCCTGGGACAACAGGGGTATACTTC.